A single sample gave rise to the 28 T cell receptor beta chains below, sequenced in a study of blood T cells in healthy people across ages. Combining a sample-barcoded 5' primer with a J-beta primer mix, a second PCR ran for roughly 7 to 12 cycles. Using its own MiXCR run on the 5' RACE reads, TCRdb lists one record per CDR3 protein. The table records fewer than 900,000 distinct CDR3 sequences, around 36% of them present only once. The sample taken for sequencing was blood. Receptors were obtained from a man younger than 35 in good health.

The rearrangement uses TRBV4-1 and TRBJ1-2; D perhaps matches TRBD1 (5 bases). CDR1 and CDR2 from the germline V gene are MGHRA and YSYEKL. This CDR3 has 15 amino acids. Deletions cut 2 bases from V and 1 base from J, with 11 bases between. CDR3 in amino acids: CASSQSPGINYGYTF. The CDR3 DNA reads TGCGCCAGCAGCCAATCCCCAGGGATTAACTATGGCTACACCTTC.

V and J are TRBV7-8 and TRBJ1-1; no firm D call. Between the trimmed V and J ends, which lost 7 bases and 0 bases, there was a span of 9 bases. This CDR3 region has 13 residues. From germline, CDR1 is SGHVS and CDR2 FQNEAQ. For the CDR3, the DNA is TGTGCCAGCAAACGGGAGATGAACACTGAAGCTTTCTTT. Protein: CASKREMNTEAFF. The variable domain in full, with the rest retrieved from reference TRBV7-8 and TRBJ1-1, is GAGVSQSPRYKVAKRGQDVALRCDPISGHVSLFWYQQALGQGPEFLTYFQNEAQLDKSGLPSDRFFAERPEGSVSTLKIQRTQQEDSAVYLCASKREMNTEAFFGQGTRLTVV.

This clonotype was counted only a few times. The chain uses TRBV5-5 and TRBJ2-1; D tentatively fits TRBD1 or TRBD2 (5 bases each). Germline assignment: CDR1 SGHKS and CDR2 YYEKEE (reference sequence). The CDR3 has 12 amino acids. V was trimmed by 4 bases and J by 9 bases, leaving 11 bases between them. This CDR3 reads CASSLDGAEQFF. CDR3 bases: TGTGCCAGCAGCCTAGACGGGGCTGAGCAGTTCTTC.

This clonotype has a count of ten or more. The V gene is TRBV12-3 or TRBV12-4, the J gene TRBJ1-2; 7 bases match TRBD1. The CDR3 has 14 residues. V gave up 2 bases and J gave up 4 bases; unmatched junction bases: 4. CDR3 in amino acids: CASSLTDRLYGYTF. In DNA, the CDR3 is TGTGCCAGCAGTTTAACGGACAGGCTCTATGGCTACACCTTC.

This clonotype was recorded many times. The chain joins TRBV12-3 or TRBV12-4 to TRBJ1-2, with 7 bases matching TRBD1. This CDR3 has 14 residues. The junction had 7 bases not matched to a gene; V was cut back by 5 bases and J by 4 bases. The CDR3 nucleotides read TGTGCCAGCAGTCGACAGGGATACGGCTATGGCTACACCTTC. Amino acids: CASSRQGYGYGYTF.

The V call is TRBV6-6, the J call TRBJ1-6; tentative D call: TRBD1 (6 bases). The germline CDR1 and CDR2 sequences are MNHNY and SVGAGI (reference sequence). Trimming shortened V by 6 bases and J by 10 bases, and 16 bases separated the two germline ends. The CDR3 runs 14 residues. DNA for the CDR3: TGTGCCAGCAGGGAGGGGGGGGAAAACTCACCCCTCCACTTT. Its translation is CASREGGENSPLHF.

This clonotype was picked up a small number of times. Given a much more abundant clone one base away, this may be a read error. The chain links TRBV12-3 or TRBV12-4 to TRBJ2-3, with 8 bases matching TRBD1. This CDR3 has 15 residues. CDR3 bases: TGTGCCAGCAGTCCCCGGACAGGGAGCACAGATGCGCAGTATTTT. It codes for CASSPRTGSTDAQYF.

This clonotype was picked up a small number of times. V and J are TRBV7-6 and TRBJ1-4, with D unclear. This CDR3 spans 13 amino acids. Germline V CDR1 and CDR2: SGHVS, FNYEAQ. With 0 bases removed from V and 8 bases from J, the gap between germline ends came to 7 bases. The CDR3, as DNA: TGTGCCAGCAGCTTAGCGGCAGCAGAAAAACTGTTTTTT. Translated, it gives CASSLAAAEKLFF.

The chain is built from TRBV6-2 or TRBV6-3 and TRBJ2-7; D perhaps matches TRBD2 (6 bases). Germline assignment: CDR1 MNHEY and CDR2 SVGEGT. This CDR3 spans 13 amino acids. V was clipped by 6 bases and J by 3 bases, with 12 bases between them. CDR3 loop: CASRDYTSYEQYF. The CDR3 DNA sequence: TGTGCCAGCAGGGACTATACAAGCTACGAGCAGTACTTC.

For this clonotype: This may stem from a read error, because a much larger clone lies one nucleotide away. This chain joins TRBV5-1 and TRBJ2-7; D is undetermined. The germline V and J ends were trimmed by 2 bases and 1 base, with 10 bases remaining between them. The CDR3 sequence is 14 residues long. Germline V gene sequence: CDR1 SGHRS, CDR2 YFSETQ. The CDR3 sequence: CASSFVDESYEQYF. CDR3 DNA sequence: TGCGCCAGCAGCTTCGTAGACGAGTCCTACGAGCAGTACTTC. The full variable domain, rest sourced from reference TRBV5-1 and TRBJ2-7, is KAGVTQTPRYLIKTRGQQVTLSCSPISGHRSVSWYQQTPGQGLQFLFEYFSETQRNKGNFPGRFSGRQFSNSRSEMNVSTLELGDSALYLCASSFVDESYEQYFGPGTRLTVT.

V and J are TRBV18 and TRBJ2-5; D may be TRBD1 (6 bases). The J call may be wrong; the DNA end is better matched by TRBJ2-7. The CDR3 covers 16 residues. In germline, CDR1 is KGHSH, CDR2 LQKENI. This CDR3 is CASSERTAATAYEQYF. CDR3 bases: TGTGCCAGCTCGGAAAGGACAGCTGCCACTGCCTACGAGCAGTACTTC.

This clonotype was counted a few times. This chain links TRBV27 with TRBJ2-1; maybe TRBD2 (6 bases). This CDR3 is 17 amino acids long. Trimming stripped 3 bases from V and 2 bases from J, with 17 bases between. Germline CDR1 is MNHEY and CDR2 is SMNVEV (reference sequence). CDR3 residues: CASSFTTSSATYNEQFF. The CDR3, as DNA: TGTGCCAGCAGTTTTACAACTAGCTCCGCGACCTACAATGAGCAGTTCTTC.

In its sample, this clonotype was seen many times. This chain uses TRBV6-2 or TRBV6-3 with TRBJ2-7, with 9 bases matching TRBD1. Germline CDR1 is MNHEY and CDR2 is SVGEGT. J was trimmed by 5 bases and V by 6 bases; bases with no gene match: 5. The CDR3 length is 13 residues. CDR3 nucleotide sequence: TGTGCCAGCAGCCACAGGGGGCTAAACGAGCAGTACTTC. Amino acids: CASSHRGLNEQYF.

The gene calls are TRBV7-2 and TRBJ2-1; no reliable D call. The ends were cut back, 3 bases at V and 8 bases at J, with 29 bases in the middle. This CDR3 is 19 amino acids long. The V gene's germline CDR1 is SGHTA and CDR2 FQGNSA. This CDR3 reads CASSFSTADSVTPGDEQFF. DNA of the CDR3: TGTGCCAGCAGCTTTTCCACTGCAGACTCGGTCACGCCTGGAGATGAGCAGTTCTTC. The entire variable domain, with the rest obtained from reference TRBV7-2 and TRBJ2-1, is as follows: GAGVSQSPSNKVTEKGKDVELRCDPISGHTALYWYRQSLGQGLEFLIYFQGNSAPDKSGLPSDRFSAERTGGSVSTLTIQRTQQEDSAVYLCASSFSTADSVTPGDEQFFGPGTRLTVL.

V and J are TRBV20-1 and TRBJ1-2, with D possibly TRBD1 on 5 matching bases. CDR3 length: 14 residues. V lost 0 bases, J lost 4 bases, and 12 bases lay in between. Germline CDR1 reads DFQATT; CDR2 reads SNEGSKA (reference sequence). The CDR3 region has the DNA TGCAGTGCTAGAGATAGTCGGCAGGGCTATGGCTACACCTTC. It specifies CSARDSRQGYGYTF.

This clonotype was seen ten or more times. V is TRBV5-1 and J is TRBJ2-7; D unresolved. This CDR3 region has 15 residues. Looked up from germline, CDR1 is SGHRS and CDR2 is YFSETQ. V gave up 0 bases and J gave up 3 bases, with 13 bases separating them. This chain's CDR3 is CASSLAVRPGYEQYF. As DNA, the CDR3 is TGCGCCAGCAGCTTGGCCGTCAGGCCTGGCTACGAGCAGTACTTC.

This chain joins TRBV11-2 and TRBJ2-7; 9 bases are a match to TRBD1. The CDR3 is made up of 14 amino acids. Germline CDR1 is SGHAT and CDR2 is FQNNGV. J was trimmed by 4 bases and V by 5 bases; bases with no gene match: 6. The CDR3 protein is CASSAPGQGYEQYF. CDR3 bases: TGTGCCAGCAGCGCGCCGGGACAGGGTTACGAGCAGTACTTC.

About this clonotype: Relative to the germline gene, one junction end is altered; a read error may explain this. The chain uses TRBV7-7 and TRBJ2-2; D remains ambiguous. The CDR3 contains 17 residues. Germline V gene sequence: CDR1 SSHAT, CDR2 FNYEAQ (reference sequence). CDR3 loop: CASSKGAPGLNTGELFF. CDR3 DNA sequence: TGTGCTAGCAGCAAAGGAGCCCCCGGGTTAAACACCGGGGAGCTGTTTTTT.

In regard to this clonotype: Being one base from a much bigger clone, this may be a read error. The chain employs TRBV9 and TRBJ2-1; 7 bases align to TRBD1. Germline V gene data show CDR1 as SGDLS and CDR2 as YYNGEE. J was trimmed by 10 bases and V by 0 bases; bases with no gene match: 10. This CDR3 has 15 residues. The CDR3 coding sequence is TGTGCCAGCAGCGTAGGACAGGGACCCTCCTACGAGCAGTTCTTC. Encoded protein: CASSVGQGPSYEQFF.

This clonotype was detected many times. The CDR3 nucleotides read TGCGCCAGCAGCCAAGTTCTCGAGGGGGCTAGTACCAATGAGCAGTTCTTC. Its translation is CASSQVLEGASTNEQFF. This chain links TRBV4-3 with TRBJ2-1, with TRBD1 identical over 7 bases. V shed 1 base and J 6 bases; nucleotides not matched to a gene: 12. Germline CDR1 reads LGHNA; CDR2 reads YSLEER. This CDR3 is 17 amino acids long.

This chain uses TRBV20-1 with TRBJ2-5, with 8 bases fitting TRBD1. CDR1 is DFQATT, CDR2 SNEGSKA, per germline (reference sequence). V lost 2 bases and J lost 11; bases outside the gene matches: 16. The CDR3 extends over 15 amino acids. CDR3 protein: CSARNPGQEYNEQYF. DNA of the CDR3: TGCAGTGCTAGAAACCCGGGACAGGAGTACAATGAGCAGTACTTC.

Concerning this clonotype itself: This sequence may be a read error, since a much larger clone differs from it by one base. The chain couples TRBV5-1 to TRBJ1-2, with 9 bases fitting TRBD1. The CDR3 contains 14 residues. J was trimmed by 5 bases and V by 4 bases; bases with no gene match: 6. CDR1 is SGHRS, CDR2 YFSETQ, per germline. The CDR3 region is CASSPSQGAYGYTF. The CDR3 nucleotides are TGCGCCAGCAGCCCTTCACAGGGGGCGTATGGCTACACCTTC.

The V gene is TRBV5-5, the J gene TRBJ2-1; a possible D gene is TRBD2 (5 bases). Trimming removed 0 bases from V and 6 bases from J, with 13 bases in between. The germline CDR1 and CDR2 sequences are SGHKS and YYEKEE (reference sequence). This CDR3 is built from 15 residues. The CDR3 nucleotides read TGTGCCAGCAGCTTGGGGACTCAGGCCCGCAATGAGCAGTTCTTC. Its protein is CASSLGTQARNEQFF. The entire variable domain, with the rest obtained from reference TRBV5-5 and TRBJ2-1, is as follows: DAGVTQSPTHLIKTRGQQVTLRCSPISGHKSVSWYQQVLGQGPQFIFQYYEKEERGRGNFPDRFSARQFPNYSSELNVNALLLGDSALYLCASSLGTQARNEQFFGPGTRLTVL.

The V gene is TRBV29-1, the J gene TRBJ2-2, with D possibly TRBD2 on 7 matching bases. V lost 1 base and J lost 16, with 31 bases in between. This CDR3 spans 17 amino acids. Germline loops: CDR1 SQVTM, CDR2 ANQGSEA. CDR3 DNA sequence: TGCAGCGTTGAAGGGCGCGGGCAGGGAATTGGGACCGGGGGGCCGTTTTTT. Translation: CSVEGRGQGIGTGGPFF.

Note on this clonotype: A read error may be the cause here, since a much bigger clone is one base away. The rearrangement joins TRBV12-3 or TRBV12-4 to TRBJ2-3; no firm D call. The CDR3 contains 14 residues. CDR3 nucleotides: TGTACCAGCAGTTTTCGACAAAGCACAGATACGCAGTATTTT. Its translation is CTSSFRQSTDTQYF.

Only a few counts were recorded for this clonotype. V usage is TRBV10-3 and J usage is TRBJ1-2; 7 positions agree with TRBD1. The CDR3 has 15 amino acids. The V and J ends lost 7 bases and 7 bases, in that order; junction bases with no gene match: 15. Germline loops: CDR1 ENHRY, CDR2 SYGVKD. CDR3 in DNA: TGTGCCATCACCCCTACGGGACAGCCGCTGCTTGGCTACACCTTC. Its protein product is CAITPTGQPLLGYTF.

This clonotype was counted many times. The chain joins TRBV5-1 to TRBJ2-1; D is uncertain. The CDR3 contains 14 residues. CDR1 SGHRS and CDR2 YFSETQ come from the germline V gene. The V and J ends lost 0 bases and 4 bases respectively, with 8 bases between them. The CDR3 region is CASSLDSPYNEQFF. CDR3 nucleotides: TGCGCCAGCAGCTTGGACAGCCCTTACAATGAGCAGTTCTTC.

The chain's CDR3 is CASSLEQGLVNEQYF. CDR3 in DNA: TGTGCCAGCAGTTTAGAACAGGGATTGGTCAACGAGCAGTACTTC. The J gene is TRBJ2-5, the V gene TRBV12-3 or TRBV12-4; possibly TRBD1 for D (6 bases). The J call may be mistaken, given a closer DNA end match to TRBJ2-7. The CDR3 totals 15 residues.